The T cell receptor (beta chain) described here comes from a study of T-cell reconstitution after alpha-beta-depleted transplantation in children. This clonotype was seen more than once but under ten times. The CDR3 has 12 residues. Germline CDR1 and CDR2: WNHNN and SYGVQD (reference sequence). Trimming cost V 3 bases and J 15 bases, with 15 bases left between them. TCRbeta library construction was performed incorporating unique molecular identifiers. TCRdb re-derived calls from the PCR reads in MiXCR, one entry per CDR3 protein. The sample holds about 470,000 distinct CDR3 sequences, approximately 41% seen once.

The chain is built from TRBV10-1 and TRBJ2-1; no reliable D call. Sample: PBMCs, taken before TCRalphabeta/CD19-depleted stem cell transplant. The clonotype was recovered from a girl aged 2-10 years with aplastic anemia, due to receive a stem cell transplant. CDR3 DNA: TGCGCCAGCAGTGATAACTCGCTTTGGATGTTCTTC. This sequence encodes CASSDNSLWMFF.